This passage covers 27 T cell receptor beta chains from one sample sequenced in a study of shared clonotypes between healthy human individuals. Measured with immunoSEQ multiplex PCR; TCRdb has only the in-frame clones, and not every one. Of about 2.4 million clones in the sample, roughly nine tenths were seen once. The specimen was naive CD4+ T cells sorted from blood. This sample's subset: CD45RA+ positively selected. These receptors came from a man between 18 and 35 years old in good health.

The V call is TRBV18, the J call TRBJ2-3; TRBD1 aligns across 9 bases. CDR3 length: 13 amino acids. V lost 3 bases, J lost 9 bases, and 4 bases stayed unmatched. Germline V gives CDR1 KGHSH, CDR2 LQKENI. CDR3 amino acids: CASSPGQGWTQYF. In nucleotides, the CDR3 is TGTGCCAGCTCACCCGGACAGGGGTGGACGCAGTATTTT.

This chain joins TRBV19 and TRBJ1-1, with TRBD1 matching 9 bases. V dropped 5 bases and J dropped 4; count of bases not matched to a gene: 8. The CDR3 contains 15 residues. Germline loops: CDR1 LNHDA, CDR2 SQIVND (reference sequence). CDR3 protein: CASSVGTGFTTEAFF. DNA of the CDR3: TGTGCCAGTAGTGTCGGGACAGGGTTTACCACTGAAGCTTTCTTT.

V is TRBV15 and J is TRBJ2-1, with 8 bases lining up with TRBD2. Per germline, CDR1 LNHNV and CDR2 YYDKDF (reference sequence). The CDR3 has 16 residues. J was trimmed by 0 bases and V by 1 base; bases with no gene match: 2. This chain's CDR3 is CATSRAGGNSYNEQFF. The CDR3, as DNA: TGTGCCACCAGCAGAGCGGGAGGGAACTCCTACAATGAGCAGTTCTTC.

The rearrangement links TRBV2 to TRBJ1-6; TRBD1 matches 9 bases. This CDR3 contains 14 residues. The trim removed 11 bases at V and 7 bases at J, leaving 9 bases unmatched. Germline assignment: CDR1 SNHLY and CDR2 FYNNEI. The CDR3 nucleotides are TGTGCCGAAGGAGCGGACAGGGGAAATTCACCCCTCCACTTT. Its protein product is CAEGADRGNSPLHF.

V and J are TRBV27 and TRBJ1-4, with D perhaps matching TRBD1 (5 bases). The V end lost 6 bases, the J end lost 4 bases, and 18 bases lay between the germline ends. Germline V gene lookup returns CDR1 MNHEY and CDR2 SMNVEV (reference sequence). This CDR3 has 16 residues. The CDR3 spells CASSRGWGRGNEKLFF. CDR3 bases: TGTGCCAGCAGCAGAGGATGGGGACGCGGTAATGAAAAACTGTTTTTT.

This chain's CDR3 is CASSPGKVALQETQYF. The DNA for the CDR3 is TGTGCCAGCAGCCCAGGGAAGGTGGCACTCCAAGAGACCCAGTACTTC. V usage is TRBV9 and J usage is TRBJ2-5; maybe TRBD1 (5 bases). Deletions cut 4 bases from V and 1 base from J, with 17 bases between. CDR3 size: 16 residues. Per germline, CDR1 SGDLS and CDR2 YYNGEE. The variable domain in full, completed from reference TRBV9 and TRBJ2-5, reads DSGVTQTPKHLITATGQRVTLRCSPRSGDLSVYWYQQSLDQGLQFLIQYYNGEERAKGNILERFSAQQFPDLHSELNLSSLELGDSALYFCASSPGKVALQETQYFGPGTRLLVL.

The V gene is TRBV5-1, the J gene TRBJ2-3; D unresolved. The V gene's germline CDR1 is SGHRS and CDR2 YFSETQ. Trimming stripped 2 bases from V and 2 bases from J, with 9 bases between. The CDR3 spans 14 residues. This CDR3 is CASSLRSNTDTQYF. The CDR3 DNA reads TGCGCCAGCAGCTTAAGATCCAACACAGATACGCAGTATTTT.

The chain joins TRBV18 to TRBJ1-1; no reliable D call. The CDR3 runs 19 residues. Germline values: CDR1 KGHSH, CDR2 LQKENI. The V end lost 4 bases, the J end lost 0 bases, and 24 bases lay between the germline ends. The CDR3 loop is CASSLLSPMGSGMNTEAFF. The CDR3 DNA is TGTGCCAGCTCACTCCTATCCCCTATGGGGTCCGGCATGAACACTGAAGCTTTCTTT.

This chain uses TRBV10-2 with TRBJ2-3; D assignment may be TRBD1 or TRBD2 (5 bases each). Trimming left V 8 bases short and J 2 bases short, with 17 bases between. This CDR3 has 15 residues. Germline CDR1 and CDR2: WSHSY and SAAADI. In nucleotides, the CDR3 is TGCGCCAGCCTCGCCGGGACCACCTTCACAGATACGCAGTATTTT. Protein sequence: CASLAGTTFTDTQYF.

A note on this clone: The junction does not match germline at one end; this may be a read error. J is TRBJ1-1 and V is TRBV30; tentatively, D is TRBD1 (6 bases). The CDR3 contains 15 residues. Looked up from germline, CDR1 is GTSNPN and CDR2 is SVGIG (reference sequence). This CDR3 is CAWSGLQGVNAEAFF. As DNA, the CDR3 is TGTGCCTGGAGTGGACTACAGGGAGTGAACGCTGAAGCTTTCTTT.

This chain uses TRBV29-1 with TRBJ1-5, with a weak D call TRBD1 (5 bases). The V end was cut by 5 bases, the J end by 5 bases, with 13 bases between. The CDR3 contains 13 residues. Germline CDR1 SQVTM, CDR2 ANQGSEA. CDR3 loop: CSVRVTTDQPQHF. The CDR3 DNA sequence: TGCAGCGTTAGGGTGACGACAGATCAGCCCCAGCATTTT.

The chain joins TRBV29-1 to TRBJ2-1; no clear D. V shed 7 bases and J shed 9 bases, with 16 bases lying between them. Looked up from germline, CDR1 is SQVTM and CDR2 is ANQGSEA. The CDR3 has 12 residues. The CDR3: CSAPSFVGEQFF. The CDR3 DNA reads TGCAGCGCCCCCAGCTTTGTCGGTGAGCAGTTCTTC.

V and J are TRBV11-2 and TRBJ2-7; 8 bases agree with TRBD2. The CDR3 spans 15 residues. Germline CDR1 is SGHAT and CDR2 is FQNNGV. Losses at the gene ends were 6 bases for V and 2 bases for J; bases not matched to a gene: 9. Here the CDR3 DNA reads TGTGCCAGCAGAGCGATAGCGGGGAGAACCTACGAGCAGTACTTC. Translated: CASRAIAGRTYEQYF.

The chain recombines TRBV19 with TRBJ1-6, with unresolved D. Trimming stripped 1 base from V and 9 bases from J, with 10 bases between. This CDR3 has 14 amino acids. Germline V gene data show CDR1 as LNHDA and CDR2 as SQIVND (reference sequence). CDR3 in DNA: TGTGCCAGTAGTATAGGCTTCGATGGTTCACCCCTCCACTTT. This gives the protein CASSIGFDGSPLHF. The variable domain in full, with the rest retrieved from reference TRBV19 and TRBJ1-6, is DGGITQSPKYLFRKEGQNVTLSCEQNLNHDAMYWYRQDPGQGLRLIYYSQIVNDFQKGDIAEGYSVSREKKESFPLTVTSAQKNPTAFYLCASSIGFDGSPLHFGNGTRLTVT.

The chain carries TRBV2 and TRBJ2-5; no reliable D call. Germline V lookup: CDR1 SNHLY, CDR2 FYNNEI. Trimming shortened V by 5 bases and J by 9 bases, and 10 bases separated the two germline ends. CDR3 size: 11 residues. CDR3 in amino acids: CASSSQVAQYF. As DNA, the CDR3 is TGTGCCAGCAGTTCCCAGGTGGCCCAGTACTTC.

Comment on this clone: The junction and the germline gene differ at one end; a read error may be behind it. The chain is built from TRBV7-7 and TRBJ1-2; D is ambiguous. In germline, CDR1 is SSHAT, CDR2 FNYEAQ (reference sequence). The CDR3 sequence is 19 residues long. DNA for the CDR3: TGTGCTAGCAGCTTAGCGCGGACCCCGGCCCCAACCAGTATTGGAGGCTACACCTTC. This gives the protein CASSLARTPAPTSIGGYTF. The full variable domain, rest sourced from reference TRBV7-7 and TRBJ1-2, is GAGVSQSPRYKVTKRGQDVTLRCDPISSHATLYWYQQALGQGPEFLTYFNYEAQPDKSGLPSDRFSAERPEGSISTLTIQRTEQRDSAMYRCASSLARTPAPTSIGGYTFGSGTRLTVV.

CDR3 amino acids: CASNRNNEQFF. CDR3 DNA: TGCGCCAGCAATCGTAACAATGAGCAGTTCTTC. The chain is built from TRBV10-2 and TRBJ2-1; D remains ambiguous. Trimming cost V 7 bases and J 5 bases, with 6 bases left between them. The CDR3 has 11 residues. Germline V CDR1 and CDR2: WSHSY, SAAADI.

This clone was counted once. The same CDR3 is also encoded by other DNA sequences in this sample. The rearrangement links TRBV9 to TRBJ2-3; D is ambiguous. Germline loops: CDR1 SGDLS, CDR2 YYNGEE. V was shortened by 0 bases and J by 0 bases, with 5 bases between the two germline ends. The CDR3 has 14 amino acids. CDR3 bases: TGTGCCAGCAGCGTAGAGAGCAGCACAGATACGCAGTATTTT. Its translation: CASSVESSTDTQYF. Full variable domain (missing parts from reference TRBV9 and TRBJ2-3): DSGVTQTPKHLITATGQRVTLRCSPRSGDLSVYWYQQSLDQGLQFLIQYYNGEERAKGNILERFSAQQFPDLHSELNLSSLELGDSALYFCASSVESSTDTQYFGPGTRLTVL.

The V call is TRBV6-5, the J call TRBJ1-1; tentative D call: TRBD1 (6 bases). Trimming cost V 0 bases and J 7 bases, with 18 bases left between them. This CDR3 has 16 residues. Germline V gene lookup returns CDR1 MNHEY and CDR2 SVGAGI. CDR3 bases: TGTGCCAGCAGTTACTCGACCACGGGGGCGGGCGGTGAAGCTTTCTTT. Residues: CASSYSTTGAGGEAFF.

This rearrangement joins TRBV6-1 to TRBJ2-5, with 8 bases identical to TRBD2. From germline, CDR1 is MNHNS and CDR2 SASEGT. The V segment lost 8 bases and the J segment 1 base; nucleotides outside the gene matches: 6. CDR3 length: 14 residues. CDR3 DNA: TGTGCCAGCTACAGCGGGGGACCCCAAGAGACCCAGTACTTC. Its protein is CASYSGGPQETQYF.

The chain has TRBV10-3 and TRBJ2-7; D is perhaps TRBD1 (5 bases). Germline assignment: CDR1 ENHRY and CDR2 SYGVKD. The CDR3 covers 12 residues. V was trimmed by 5 bases and J by 0 bases, leaving 5 bases between them. The CDR3 coding sequence is TGTGCCATCAGTCAGGGCTCCTACGAGCAGTACTTC. Encoded protein: CAISQGSYEQYF.

In the case of this clone: This CDR3 is also generated by other DNA sequences in the sample. This chain connects TRBV2 to TRBJ1-3; possibly TRBD1 for D (5 bases). The ends were cut back, 6 bases at V and 0 bases at J, with 12 bases in the middle. The CDR3 is 15 amino acids. Looked up from germline, CDR1 is SNHLY and CDR2 is FYNNEI. DNA of the CDR3: TGTGCCAGCAGGGGGACGGGGGTCTCTGGAAACACCATATATTTT. Its protein product is CASRGTGVSGNTIYF.

The J gene is TRBJ1-1, the V gene TRBV30, with D possibly being TRBD1 (5 bases). CDR1 and CDR2 from the germline V gene are GTSNPN and SVGIG (reference sequence). Trimming left V 2 bases short and J 11 bases short, with 21 bases between. This CDR3 has 14 amino acids. This CDR3 reads CAWSRLGVGALAFF. The CDR3 nucleotides are TGTGCCTGGAGTCGACTAGGGGTAGGCGCGCTTGCTTTCTTT.

The chain employs TRBV5-8 and TRBJ2-7, with D maybe TRBD2 (7 bases). This CDR3 comprises 13 residues. Trimming removed 1 base from V and 9 bases from J, with 14 bases in between. Per the germline V gene, CDR1 is SGHTS and CDR2 is YDEGEE. The CDR3 nucleotides are TGTGCCAGCAGCTTGACTGCGGGGGCCGTGCAGTACTTC. This gives the protein CASSLTAGAVQYF.

The chain recombines TRBV5-6 with TRBJ2-5; D may correspond to TRBD1 or TRBD2 (6 bases each). The CDR3 extends over 14 amino acids. The ends were cut back, 1 base at V and 5 bases at J, with 12 bases in the middle. Germline V lookup: CDR1 SGHDT, CDR2 YYEEEE. This chain's CDR3 is CASSLTGRYETQYF. Written as DNA, the CDR3 is TGTGCCAGCAGCTTGACAGGGAGGTATGAGACCCAGTACTTC.

The genes are TRBV6-1 and TRBJ1-5; 7 nucleotides match TRBD1. Trimming cost V 0 bases and J 5 bases; bases outside gene matches: 4. The germline V gene encodes CDR1 MNHNS and CDR2 SASEGT. This CDR3 spans 15 amino acids. The DNA of the CDR3 is TGTGCCAGCAGTGAAGCGACAGGGAGCCATCAGCCCCAGCATTTT. Protein: CASSEATGSHQPQHF.

V and J are TRBV7-9 and TRBJ2-1, with D maybe TRBD2 (6 bases). Germline V CDR1 and CDR2: SEHNR, FQNEAQ (reference sequence). The CDR3 covers 15 residues. Trimming cost V 6 bases and J 7 bases, with 19 bases left between them. The CDR3 reads CASSPTSLGGNEQFF. The CDR3 region has the DNA TGTGCCAGCAGTCCCACTAGCCTAGGAGGTAATGAGCAGTTCTTC.